The 19 T cell receptor beta chains below were found in one sample sequenced in a study of T cell responses to AZD1222 COVID-19 vaccine. Sequencing was performed with immunoSEQ multiplex PCR; in TCRdb, only in-frame clones are kept and a portion is missing. The sample contains roughly 50,000 clones, about three quarters of which appear only once. Sequencing used peripheral blood, obtained on day 0 of AZD1222 vaccination. The origin of the receptors is an adult in good health.

The chain carries TRBV10-2 and TRBJ1-1, with 9 bases matching TRBD1. This CDR3 comprises 15 residues. Trimming removed 3 bases from V and 7 bases from J; junction bases left unmatched: 9. Germline CDR1 and CDR2: WSHSY and SAAADI. CDR3 in amino acids: CASSDRQGGFDEAFF. CDR3 nucleotide sequence: TGCGCCAGCAGTGACCGACAGGGGGGTTTTGATGAAGCTTTCTTT.

The chain uses TRBV7-2 and TRBJ1-2; D unresolved. CDR3 length: 14 amino acids. Trimming left V 1 base short and J 0 bases short, with 6 bases between. Germline values: CDR1 SGHTA, CDR2 FQGNSA. DNA for the CDR3: TGTGCCAGCAGCTTAGGGGCCTCTAACTATGGCTACACCTTC. It translates to CASSLGASNYGYTF. Combining the CDR3 with reference TRBV7-2 and TRBJ1-2 gives the whole variable domain GAGVSQSPSNKVTEKGKDVELRCDPISGHTALYWYRQSLGQGLEFLIYFQGNSAPDKSGLPSDRFSAERTGGSVSTLTIQRTQQEDSAVYLCASSLGASNYGYTFGSGTRLTVV.

This chain uses TRBV5-1 with TRBJ2-7, with 9 bases identical to TRBD1. CDR1 SGHRS and CDR2 YFSETQ come from the germline V gene. Unmatched junction bases numbered 5, after V lost 4 bases and J lost 6 bases. The CDR3 spans 13 residues. DNA of the CDR3: TGCGCCAGCAGCCTAGAGACAGGGGGCGAGCAGTACTTC. It encodes CASSLETGGEQYF.

CDR3 amino acids: CASSAVDSGGHEQYV. DNA of the CDR3: TGTGCCAGCAGTGCGGTCGATAGCGGGGGGCACGAGCAGTACGTC. The chain employs TRBV2 and TRBJ2-7; 10 bases fit TRBD2. The V and J ends lost 4 bases and 5 bases, in that order; junction bases with no gene match: 8. The CDR3 sequence is 15 residues long. CDR1 SNHLY and CDR2 FYNNEI come from the germline V gene.

The chain has TRBV2 and TRBJ1-6; 7 positions match TRBD1. Germline V CDR1 and CDR2: SNHLY, FYNNEI. The V segment lost 6 bases and the J segment 5 bases; nucleotides outside the gene matches: 10. The CDR3 totals 16 residues. CDR3 loop: CASRFEGGVHNSPLHF. The CDR3 nucleotides are TGTGCCAGCAGATTTGAAGGGGGCGTCCATAATTCACCCCTCCACTTT.

V usage is TRBV5-1 and J usage is TRBJ2-3, with 10 bases identical to TRBD2. This CDR3 is 15 amino acids long. Per the germline V gene, CDR1 is SGHRS and CDR2 is YFSETQ. The V gene end was trimmed by 2 bases and the J gene end by 3 bases; junction bases not matched to a gene: 3. The CDR3 spells CASSFQRGGTDTQYF. CDR3 bases: TGCGCCAGCAGCTTCCAGCGGGGGGGGACAGATACGCAGTATTTT.

This chain uses TRBV27 with TRBJ2-5, with TRBD2 matching over 8 bases. The germline CDR1 and CDR2 sequences are MNHEY and SMNVEV (reference sequence). J was trimmed by 5 bases and V by 0 bases; bases with no gene match: 8. The CDR3 extends over 16 amino acids. The CDR3 spells CASSLSPAGVGETQYF. CDR3 nucleotides: TGTGCCAGCAGTTTATCTCCAGCGGGAGTGGGGGAGACCCAGTACTTC.

DNA for the CDR3: TGTGCCAGCAGTTTTTCGAAAACCTACGAGCAGTACTTC. Residues: CASSFSKTYEQYF. V gene TRBV6-5 combines with J gene TRBJ2-7; no clear D gene. Germline V gives CDR1 MNHEY, CDR2 SVGAGI. This CDR3 comprises 13 residues. The V end was cut by 4 bases, the J end by 2 bases, with 9 bases between.

The rearrangement links TRBV19 to TRBJ1-4; TRBD1 aligns across 7 bases. V shed 9 bases and J 0 bases; nucleotides not matched to a gene: 10. CDR1 and CDR2 from the germline V gene are LNHDA and SQIVND (reference sequence). CDR3 length: 16 residues. CDR3 residues: CASLRTGQSTNEKLFF. In nucleotides, the CDR3 is TGTGCCAGCCTCAGGACAGGCCAGTCAACTAATGAAAAACTGTTTTTT.

The table lists this clone with a count of one. J is TRBJ1-2 and V is TRBV29-1; weak D call: TRBD1 (5 bases). The CDR3 has 11 residues. V lost 7 bases and J lost 7, with 13 bases in between. Per germline, CDR1 SQVTM and CDR2 ANQGSEA. CDR3 DNA: TGCAGCGCTGGGGACGGGGGTGGCTACACCTTC. Its translation is CSAGDGGGYTF.

J is TRBJ1-1 and V is TRBV19; D not resolved. Deletions cut 3 bases from V and 2 bases from J, with 13 bases between. The CDR3 loop spans 15 amino acids. CDR1 is LNHDA and CDR2 is SQIVND in the germline V gene (reference sequence). CDR3 nucleotides: TGTGCCAGTAGTATGGGCAGTAGGAGCAACACTGAAGCTTTCTTT. It yields the protein CASSMGSRSNTEAFF.

The rearrangement uses TRBV28 and TRBJ1-1; 7 bases are a match to TRBD1. The V gene's germline CDR1 is MDHEN and CDR2 SYDVKM. Losses at the gene ends were 5 bases for V and 0 bases for J; bases not matched to a gene: 6. The CDR3 sequence is 15 residues long. CDR3 loop: CASSALTGVNTEAFF. In DNA form, the CDR3 reads TGTGCCAGCAGTGCACTAACAGGGGTGAACACTGAAGCTTTCTTT. Full variable domain (remainder filled in from reference TRBV28 and TRBJ1-1): DVKVTQSSRYLVKRTGEKVFLECVQDMDHENMFWYRQDPGLGLRLIYFSYDVKMKEKGDIPEGYSVSREKKERFSLILESASTNQTSMYLCASSALTGVNTEAFFGQGTRLTVV.

Written as DNA, the CDR3 is TGTGCCACCAGTGATTTGGCGGGGGCAGGCGGGGAGCTGTTTTTT. This codes for CATSDLAGAGGELFF. The genes are TRBV24-1 and TRBJ2-2; perhaps TRBD2 as D (7 bases). Germline V gives CDR1 KGHDR, CDR2 SFDVKD. V gave up 0 bases and J gave up 7 bases, with 11 bases separating them. The CDR3 has 15 residues.

The chain carries TRBV28 and TRBJ2-3; D might be TRBD1 (6 bases). The V gene's germline CDR1 is MDHEN and CDR2 SYDVKM. The ends were cut back, 7 bases at V and 2 bases at J, with 16 bases in the middle. The CDR3 consists of 15 residues. The CDR3 nucleotides are TGTGCCAGCAACCGGTGGCAGGGGAACACAGATACGCAGTATTTT. Translation gives CASNRWQGNTDTQYF.

This clone is deemed medium-sized. The chain couples TRBV18 to TRBJ2-7, with D tentatively TRBD2 (7 bases). V shed 0 bases and J shed 4 bases, with 13 bases lying between them. The CDR3 covers 15 residues. Germline values: CDR1 KGHSH, CDR2 LQKENI. CDR3 amino acids: CASSPPAGAAYEQYF. CDR3 sequence (DNA): TGTGCCAGCTCACCACCGGCGGGGGCGGCTTACGAGCAGTACTTC.

The chain carries TRBV11-3 and TRBJ1-1; no definite D call. The CDR3 sequence is 13 residues long. The V end was cut by 0 bases, the J end by 1 base, with 3 bases between. Germline V lookup: CDR1 SGHNT, CDR2 YENEEA. CDR3 nucleotides: TGTGCCAGCAGCTTAGACAGGAACACTGAAGCTTTCTTT. Translated: CASSLDRNTEAFF.

This clone was found once. The chain joins TRBV5-1 to TRBJ1-2, with D perhaps matching TRBD1 (6 bases). The ends were cut back, 0 bases at V and 8 bases at J, with 14 bases in the middle. The length of the CDR3 is 14 residues. From germline, CDR1 is SGHRS and CDR2 YFSETQ. The CDR3 loop reads CASSLGDRGVGYTF. CDR3 nucleotides: TGCGCCAGCAGCTTGGGAGATAGGGGGGTAGGCTACACCTTC.

The chain employs TRBV19 and TRBJ1-3, with no clear D. CDR1 and CDR2 from the germline V gene are LNHDA and SQIVND (reference sequence). Trimming took off 5 bases at V and 0 bases at J, with 17 bases between the two ends. The CDR3 contains 17 residues. CDR3 coding DNA: TGTGCCAGTAGTCCGTCACAGTTATGGAGCTCTGGAAACACCATATATTTT. Its translation: CASSPSQLWSSGNTIYF.

In its sample, this clone was seen once. This rearrangement joins TRBV19 to TRBJ1-1, with no clear D. The CDR3 is 15 amino acids. Trimming pared 2 bases from V and 0 bases from J, leaving 10 bases between. Germline V lookup: CDR1 LNHDA, CDR2 SQIVND (reference sequence). In nucleotides, the CDR3 is TGTGCCAGTAGTATAATGAGTACAGTGAACACTGAAGCTTTCTTT. Its protein is CASSIMSTVNTEAFF.